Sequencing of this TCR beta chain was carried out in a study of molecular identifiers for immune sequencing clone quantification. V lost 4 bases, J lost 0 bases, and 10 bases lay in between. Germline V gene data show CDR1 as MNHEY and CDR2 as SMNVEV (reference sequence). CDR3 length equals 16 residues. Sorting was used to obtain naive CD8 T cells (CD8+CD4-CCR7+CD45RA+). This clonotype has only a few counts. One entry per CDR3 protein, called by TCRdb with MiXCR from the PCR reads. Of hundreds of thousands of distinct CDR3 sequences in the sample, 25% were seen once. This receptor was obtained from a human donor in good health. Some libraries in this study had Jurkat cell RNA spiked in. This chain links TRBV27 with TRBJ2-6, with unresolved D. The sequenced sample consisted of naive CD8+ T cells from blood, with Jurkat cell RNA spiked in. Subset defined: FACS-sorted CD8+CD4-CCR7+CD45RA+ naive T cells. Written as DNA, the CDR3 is TGTGCCAGCAGTTCTCTTCTAAGCTCTGGGGCCAACGTCCTGACTTTC. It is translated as CASSSLLSSGANVLTF.